These 26 T cell receptor beta chains were all obtained from the same sample, sequenced in a study of blood T cell repertoires in COVID-19. Generated by immunoSEQ multiplex PCR, the TCRdb table keeps only in-frame clones and is missing some. In the table there are about 220,000 clones, approximately 83% of which are singletons. What was sequenced was PBMCs or T cells enriched from blood (not recorded which). These receptors were taken from a woman between 40 and 50 years old with acute COVID-19.

The V and J genes are TRBV7-8 and TRBJ2-7; 10 positions agree with TRBD1. The V gene's germline CDR1 is SGHVS and CDR2 FQNEAQ. The V segment lost 0 bases and the J segment 6 bases; nucleotides outside the gene matches: 8. This CDR3 is 16 amino acids long. CDR3 nucleotides: TGTGCCAGCAGCTTAGCGGGGACAGGGGAATTTGGCGAGCAGTACTTC. Residues: CASSLAGTGEFGEQYF.

This clone has a handful of counts. This chain joins TRBV7-9 and TRBJ1-4; D is ambiguous. This CDR3 contains 14 residues. From germline, CDR1 is SEHNR and CDR2 FQNEAQ (reference sequence). V lost 6 bases and J lost 3, with 11 bases in between. The CDR3 DNA reads as TGTGCCAGCAGTCTTCTTACGGCTAATGAAAAACTGTTTTTT. This translates into CASSLLTANEKLFF.

This clone has a handful of counts. V is TRBV10-2 and J is TRBJ2-7; perhaps TRBD1 as D (5 bases). This CDR3 region has 16 residues. Germline V gene sequence: CDR1 WSHSY, CDR2 SAAADI. Trimming pared 0 bases from V and 0 bases from J, leaving 12 bases between. This CDR3 is CASSESGLVSSYEQYF. The DNA of the CDR3 is TGCGCCAGCAGTGAGTCGGGGCTAGTAAGCTCCTACGAGCAGTACTTC.

The rearrangement links TRBV11-1 to TRBJ1-1; 7 nucleotides line up with TRBD1. The V segment lost 4 bases and the J segment 8 bases; nucleotides outside the gene matches: 10. There are 14 residues in the CDR3. Germline loops: CDR1 SGHAT, CDR2 FQDESV (reference sequence). For the CDR3, the DNA is TGTGCCAGCAGCTCCAACATGGACAGGCGGGAAGCTTTCTTT. Amino acids: CASSSNMDRREAFF.

This clone has only a few counts. The rearrangement uses TRBV7-2 and TRBJ2-2; no firm D call. Looked up from germline, CDR1 is SGHTA and CDR2 is FQGNSA. The CDR3 contains 14 residues. Trimming left V 5 bases short and J 8 bases short, with 15 bases between. The CDR3 region is CASSASGVKGELFF. CDR3 DNA: TGTGCCAGCAGCGCCTCCGGAGTGAAAGGGGAGCTGTTTTTT.

This rearrangement joins TRBV5-6 to TRBJ2-7; D is uncertain. Germline CDR1 and CDR2: SGHDT and YYEEEE. CDR3 size: 13 residues. Trimming took off 1 base at V and 2 bases at J, with 7 bases between the two ends. CDR3 sequence reads: CASSLFHAYEQYF. As DNA, the CDR3 is TGTGCCAGCAGCTTGTTCCATGCCTACGAGCAGTACTTC.

The genes are TRBV5-8 and TRBJ1-1; D uncertain. The V end was cut by 6 bases, the J end by 3 bases, with 18 bases between. The CDR3 sequence is 15 residues long. Germline CDR1 is SGHTS and CDR2 is YDEGEE. CDR3 coding DNA: TGTGCCAGCACCCGGAGGGCTCGCCCGGACACTGAAGCTTTCTTT. It specifies CASTRRARPDTEAFF.

This clone was counted between two and nine times. The J gene is TRBJ2-7, the V gene TRBV19; 10 bases are shared with TRBD2. Germline V gives CDR1 LNHDA, CDR2 SQIVND (reference sequence). CDR3 length: 15 residues. Trimming took 5 bases from V and 4 from J; bases not matched to a gene: 8. The CDR3: CASSLQAGGRYEQYF. As DNA, the CDR3 is TGTGCCAGTAGTCTGCAAGCGGGGGGGCGGTACGAGCAGTACTTC.

This chain links TRBV28 with TRBJ1-2; D is possibly TRBD1 (6 bases). Per the germline V gene, CDR1 is MDHEN and CDR2 is SYDVKM. V dropped 7 bases and J dropped 4 bases, with 13 bases sitting between them. The CDR3 spans 13 residues. CDR3 nucleotide sequence: TGTGCCAGCAACGACCTAGGGGGCTATGGCTACACCTTC. It codes for CASNDLGGYGYTF.

The chain has TRBV7-9 and TRBJ1-2; TRBD1 might be the D (5 bases). The germline gives CDR1 SEHNR, CDR2 FQNEAQ (reference sequence). The germline V and J ends were trimmed by 3 bases and 6 bases, with 11 bases remaining between them. The CDR3 runs to 13 residues. The DNA for the CDR3 is TGTGCCAGCAGCTTTACTAAAGGGGATGGCTACACCTTC. Encoded protein: CASSFTKGDGYTF.

The rearrangement joins TRBV6-5 to TRBJ1-2; tentatively, D is TRBD1 (6 bases). V was pared by 4 bases and J by 4 bases, with 16 bases between. There are 15 residues in the CDR3. CDR1 and CDR2 (germline): MNHEY, SVGAGI. CDR3 amino acids: CASSSRRTALYGYTF. In nucleotides, the CDR3 is TGTGCCAGCAGTTCGAGGAGGACAGCCCTCTATGGCTACACCTTC.

The gene calls are TRBV7-2 and TRBJ2-1, with D possibly being TRBD1 (6 bases). Trimming pared 5 bases from V and 5 bases from J, leaving 22 bases between. The CDR3 totals 17 residues. CDR1 and CDR2 from the germline V gene are SGHTA and FQGNSA. The CDR3 coding sequence is TGTGCCAGCAGCCCGACCTTGTTGGGGGCCAGGAACAATGAGCAGTTCTTC. Encoded protein: CASSPTLLGARNNEQFF.

The chain combines TRBV4-3 with TRBJ2-1; TRBD2 matches 9 bases. There are 16 residues in the CDR3. V gave up 0 bases and J gave up 7 bases; unmatched junction bases: 7. Germline V gene lookup returns CDR1 LGHNA and CDR2 YSLEER. This CDR3 reads CASSQDWRGGANEQFF. In DNA form, the CDR3 reads TGCGCCAGCAGCCAAGACTGGCGGGGGGGCGCGAATGAGCAGTTCTTC.

This clone was seen just once. This chain links TRBV9 with TRBJ1-1, with D hard to call. Germline values: CDR1 SGDLS, CDR2 YYNGEE. This CDR3 comprises 13 residues. The V end lost 0 bases, the J end lost 7 bases, and 10 bases lay between the germline ends. In DNA form, the CDR3 reads TGTGCCAGCAGCGTAGGCGGGAGAGGTGAAGCTTTCTTT. This sequence encodes CASSVGGRGEAFF.

J is TRBJ2-1 and V is TRBV7-3, with TRBD1 matching over 7 bases. CDR1 SGHTA and CDR2 FQGTGA come from the germline V gene. The J segment lost 4 bases and the V segment lost 1 base, leaving 22 bases of the junction unmatched. The CDR3 runs 21 residues. The CDR3 DNA is TGTGCCAGCAGCTTAAAGGGGCCGGGACAGCTAGGGCTGGGCCTATACAATGAGCAGTTCTTC. Protein sequence: CASSLKGPGQLGLGLYNEQFF. The whole variable domain, remainder taken from reference TRBV7-3 and TRBJ2-1, is GAGVSQTPSNKVTEKGKYVELRCDPISGHTALYWYRQSLGQGPEFLIYFQGTGAADDSGLPNDRFFAVRPEGSVSTLKIQRTERGDSAVYLCASSLKGPGQLGLGLYNEQFFGPGTRLTVL.

This rearrangement joins TRBV2 to TRBJ1-5; TRBD1 agrees at 10 bases. The germline V gene encodes CDR1 SNHLY and CDR2 FYNNEI. The CDR3 is made up of 15 amino acids. The V and J ends lost 10 bases and 3 bases, in that order; junction bases with no gene match: 9. The CDR3 sequence is CAIQGTGAYNQPQHF. In nucleotides, the CDR3 is TGTGCCATCCAGGGGACAGGGGCGTACAATCAGCCCCAGCATTTT.

The V and J genes are TRBV6-1 and TRBJ1-6; 10 nucleotides align to TRBD1. The CDR3 has 15 amino acids. CDR1 and CDR2 (germline): MNHNS, SASEGT. Trimming at V came to 1 base and at J to 9 bases, leaving 3 bases not matched to a gene. CDR3 region: CASSEGDRGTSPLHF. The CDR3 nucleotides read TGTGCCAGCAGTGAAGGGGACAGGGGAACTTCACCCCTCCACTTT.

This clone has just a few counts. The rearrangement uses TRBV5-1 and TRBJ2-1, with a tentative D call TRBD2 (5 bases). Germline V CDR1 and CDR2: SGHRS, YFSETQ. There are 13 residues in the CDR3. Trimming took 4 bases from V and 2 from J, leaving 7 bases between them. The CDR3 DNA is TGCGCCAGCAGCCTACTAGCCTACAATGAGCAGTTCTTC. Protein sequence: CASSLLAYNEQFF.

The V and J genes are TRBV5-6 and TRBJ1-2; TRBD1 might be the D (6 bases). The V gene's germline CDR1 is SGHDT and CDR2 YYEEEE. Trimming removed 1 base at V and 8 bases at J, with 12 bases between. The CDR3 extends over 13 amino acids. This CDR3 is CASSLRQGSGYTF. Here the CDR3 DNA reads TGTGCCAGCAGCTTGAGGCAGGGGAGCGGCTACACCTTC.

This sequence joins TRBV9 and TRBJ2-2; TRBD1 is a possible D gene (6 bases). CDR1 SGDLS and CDR2 YYNGEE come from the germline V gene. Trimming pared 4 bases from V and 4 bases from J, leaving 14 bases between. This CDR3 has 15 amino acids. The CDR3 region is CASSPSLGATGELFF. CDR3 in DNA: TGTGCCAGCAGCCCCTCCCTGGGGGCCACCGGGGAGCTGTTTTTT.

The chain combines TRBV4-1 with TRBJ1-4; D uncertain. The V gene's germline CDR1 is MGHRA and CDR2 YSYEKL. Trimming removed 2 bases at V and 7 bases at J, with 14 bases between. This CDR3 contains 15 residues. The CDR3 DNA follows: TGCGCCAGCAGCCAAACTCCCAATGGAGGTGAAAAACTGTTTTTT. Protein sequence: CASSQTPNGGEKLFF.

The chain couples TRBV6-5 to TRBJ2-7, with D maybe TRBD2 (5 bases). The V and J ends lost 2 bases and 9 bases respectively, with 8 bases between them. The CDR3 extends over 11 amino acids. Germline CDR1 is MNHEY and CDR2 is SVGAGI. The CDR3 here is CASSYMRAQYF. Here the CDR3 DNA reads TGTGCCAGCAGTTACATGAGGGCGCAGTACTTC.

The gene calls are TRBV3-1 (or the pseudogene TRBV3-2) and TRBJ1-1, with D perhaps matching TRBD1 (6 bases). In germline, CDR1 is LGHDT, CDR2 YNNKEL (reference sequence). Trimming shortened V by 0 bases and J by 0 bases, and 11 bases separated the two germline ends. The CDR3 has 16 residues. Here the CDR3 reads CASSQDVTGMNTEAFF. The CDR3 nucleotides read TGTGCCAGCAGCCAAGATGTCACAGGGATGAACACTGAAGCTTTCTTT.

The rearrangement uses TRBV7-3 and TRBJ1-2; 9 bases agree with TRBD1. The CDR3 is 15 residues long. Germline V lookup: CDR1 SGHTA, CDR2 FQGTGA. J lost 8 bases, V lost 4 bases, and 11 bases had no gene match. The CDR3 sequence is CASSSQGTGMDGYTF. CDR3 nucleotides: TGTGCCAGCAGCTCTCAAGGGACAGGGATGGACGGCTACACCTTC.

V and J are TRBV3-1 (or the pseudogene TRBV3-2) and TRBJ1-6; D gene unclear. Germline lookup yields CDR1 LGHDT and CDR2 YNNKEL (reference sequence). This CDR3 region has 14 residues. Trimming left V 3 bases short and J 4 bases short, with 7 bases between. In nucleotides, the CDR3 is TGTGCCAGCAGCCAGGGAGGGTATAATTCACCCCTCCACTTT. Its translation is CASSQGGYNSPLHF.

This clone was counted between two and nine times. V usage is TRBV5-5 and J usage is TRBJ2-7; 7 bases agree with TRBD1. CDR3 length: 15 amino acids. V was pared by 2 bases and J by 2 bases, with 7 bases of the junction left unmatched. Germline V lookup: CDR1 SGHKS, CDR2 YYEKEE (reference sequence). Written as DNA, the CDR3 is TGTGCCAGCAGCTTTCGAGGGACAGACCCCTACGAGCAGTACTTC. Translated, it gives CASSFRGTDPYEQYF.